This TCR beta chain was sequenced for a study of response to subunit inactivated influenza vaccine. This clonotype was seen more than once but under ten times. The CDR3 consists of 14 residues. The germline V and J ends were trimmed by 6 bases and 3 bases, with 15 bases remaining between them. TCRdb re-derived calls from the RT-PCR reads in MiXCR, one entry per CDR3 protein. The sample has around 520,000 distinct CDR3 sequences; approximately 24% are singletons. The rearrangement links TRBV12-3 or TRBV12-4 to TRBJ2-7, with D possibly TRBD1 on 6 matching bases. The clonotype originates from a man aged 50 to 60 who received an inactivated influenza vaccine. Material: CD4+ T cells sorted from PBMCs, obtained 5 to 6 days after vaccination. The CDR3 is CASSMGQLDYEQYF. CDR3 bases: TGTGCCAGCAGCATGGGACAATTAGACTACGAGCAGTACTTC.